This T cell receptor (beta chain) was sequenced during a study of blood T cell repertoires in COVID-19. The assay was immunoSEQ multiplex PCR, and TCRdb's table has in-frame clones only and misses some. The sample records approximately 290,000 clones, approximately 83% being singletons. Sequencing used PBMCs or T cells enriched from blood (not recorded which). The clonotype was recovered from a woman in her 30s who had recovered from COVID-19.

As DNA, the CDR3 is TGCGCCAGCAGTCAATCGAATAACAGGGCGAAAAATTCACCCCTCCACTTT. It specifies CASSQSNNRAKNSPLHF. This chain connects TRBV23-1 to TRBJ1-6; weak D call: TRBD1 (6 bases). TRBV23-1 is an ORF, with its function uncertain. With 0 bases removed from V and 7 bases from J, the gap between germline ends came to 16 bases. CDR3 length: 17 residues.